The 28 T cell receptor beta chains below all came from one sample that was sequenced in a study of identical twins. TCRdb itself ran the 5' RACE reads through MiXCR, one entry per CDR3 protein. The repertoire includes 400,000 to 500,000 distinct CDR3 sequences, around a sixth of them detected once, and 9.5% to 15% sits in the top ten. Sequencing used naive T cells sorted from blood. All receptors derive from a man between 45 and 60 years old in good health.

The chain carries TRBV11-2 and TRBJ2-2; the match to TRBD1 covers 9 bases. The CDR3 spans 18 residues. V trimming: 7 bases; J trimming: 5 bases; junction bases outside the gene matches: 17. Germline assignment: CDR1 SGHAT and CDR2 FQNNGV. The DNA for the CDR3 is TGTGCCAGCACCGGAGACTCTTGGACAGGGGTTCGAACCGGGGAGCTGTTTTTT. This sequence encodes CASTGDSWTGVRTGELFF.

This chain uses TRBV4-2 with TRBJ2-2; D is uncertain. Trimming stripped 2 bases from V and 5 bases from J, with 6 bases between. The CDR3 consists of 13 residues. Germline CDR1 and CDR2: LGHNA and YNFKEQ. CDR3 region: CASSQRVTGELFF. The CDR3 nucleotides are TGTGCCAGCAGCCAAAGGGTGACCGGGGAGCTGTTTTTT.

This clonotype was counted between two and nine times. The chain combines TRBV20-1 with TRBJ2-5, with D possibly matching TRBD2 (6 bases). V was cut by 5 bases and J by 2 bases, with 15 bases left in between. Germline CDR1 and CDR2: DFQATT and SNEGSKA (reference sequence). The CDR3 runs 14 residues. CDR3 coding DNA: TGCAGTGCTCGTATCTCCGGGGGACAAGAGACCCAGTACTTC. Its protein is CSARISGGQETQYF.

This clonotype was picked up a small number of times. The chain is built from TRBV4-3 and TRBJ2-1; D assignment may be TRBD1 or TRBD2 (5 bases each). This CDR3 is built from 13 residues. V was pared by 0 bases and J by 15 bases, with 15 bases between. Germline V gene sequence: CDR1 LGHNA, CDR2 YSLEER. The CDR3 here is CASSQEAGGFGFF. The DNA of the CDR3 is TGCGCCAGCAGCCAAGAAGCTGGGGGATTCGGGTTCTTC.

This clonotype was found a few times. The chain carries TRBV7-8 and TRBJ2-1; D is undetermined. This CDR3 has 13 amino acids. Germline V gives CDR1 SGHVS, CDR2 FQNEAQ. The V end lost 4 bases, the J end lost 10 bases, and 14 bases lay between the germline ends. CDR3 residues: CASSSGVIMEQFF. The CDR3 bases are TGTGCCAGCAGCTCCGGCGTGATAATGGAGCAGTTCTTC.

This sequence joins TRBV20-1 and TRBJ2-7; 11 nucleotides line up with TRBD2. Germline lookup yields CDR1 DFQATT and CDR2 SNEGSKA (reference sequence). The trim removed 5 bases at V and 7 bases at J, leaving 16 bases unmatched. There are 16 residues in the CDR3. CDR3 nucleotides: TGCAGTGCTCTCTTTGGGACTAGCGGTTTTTTTATGGAGCAGTACTTC. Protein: CSALFGTSGFFMEQYF.

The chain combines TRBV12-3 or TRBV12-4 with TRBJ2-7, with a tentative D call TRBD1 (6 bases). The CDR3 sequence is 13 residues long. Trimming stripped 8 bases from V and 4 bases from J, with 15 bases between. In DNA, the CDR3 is TGTGCCAGCTCTAGGGCAGGGGTATACGAGCAGTACTTC. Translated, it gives CASSRAGVYEQYF.

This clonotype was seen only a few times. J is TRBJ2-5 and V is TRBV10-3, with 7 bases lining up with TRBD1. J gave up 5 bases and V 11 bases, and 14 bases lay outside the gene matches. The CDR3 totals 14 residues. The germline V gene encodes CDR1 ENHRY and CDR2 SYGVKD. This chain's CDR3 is CAVRQGENVETQYF. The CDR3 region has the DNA TGTGCCGTAAGACAGGGAGAGAATGTGGAGACCCAGTACTTC.

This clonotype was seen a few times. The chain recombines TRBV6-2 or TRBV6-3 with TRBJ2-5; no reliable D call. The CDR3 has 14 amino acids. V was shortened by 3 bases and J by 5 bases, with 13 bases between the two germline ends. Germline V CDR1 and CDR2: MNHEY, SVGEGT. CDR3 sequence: CASSYGLVSETQYF. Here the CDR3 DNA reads TGTGCCAGCAGTTATGGTTTGGTATCGGAGACCCAGTACTTC.

DNA for the CDR3: TGTGCCAGCAGTTCTCTCTTAGGGGGGGCCACTGAAGCTTTCTTT. Amino acids: CASSSLLGGATEAFF. The chain has TRBV28 and TRBJ1-1, with D possibly matching TRBD1 (6 bases). CDR1 is MDHEN, CDR2 SYDVKM, per germline. Trimming cost V 4 bases and J 4 bases, with 16 bases left between them. The length of the CDR3 is 15 residues.

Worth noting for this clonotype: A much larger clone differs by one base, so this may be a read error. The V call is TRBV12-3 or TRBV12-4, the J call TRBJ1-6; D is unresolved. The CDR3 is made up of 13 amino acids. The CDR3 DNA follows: TGTGCCAGCAGTTTCTTTGGGAATTCACCCCTCCCCTTT. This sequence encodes CASSFFGNSPLPF.

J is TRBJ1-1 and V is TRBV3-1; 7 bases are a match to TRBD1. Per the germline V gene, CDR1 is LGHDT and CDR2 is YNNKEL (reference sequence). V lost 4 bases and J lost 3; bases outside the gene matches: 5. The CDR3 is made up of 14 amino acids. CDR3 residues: CASSRVQGDTEAFF. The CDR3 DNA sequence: TGTGCCAGCAGCCGGGTTCAGGGGGACACTGAAGCTTTCTTT.

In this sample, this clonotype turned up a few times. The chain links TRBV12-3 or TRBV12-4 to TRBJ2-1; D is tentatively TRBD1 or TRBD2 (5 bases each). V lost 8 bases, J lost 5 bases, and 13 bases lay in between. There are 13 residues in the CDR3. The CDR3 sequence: CASGGALNNEQFF. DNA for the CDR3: TGTGCCAGCGGGGGAGCCTTAAACAATGAGCAGTTCTTC.

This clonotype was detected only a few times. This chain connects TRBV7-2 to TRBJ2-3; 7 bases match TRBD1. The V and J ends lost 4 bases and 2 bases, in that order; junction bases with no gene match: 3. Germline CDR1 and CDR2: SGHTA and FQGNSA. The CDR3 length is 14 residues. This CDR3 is CASSSDRATDTQYF. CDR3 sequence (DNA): TGTGCCAGCAGCTCAGACAGGGCCACAGATACGCAGTATTTT.

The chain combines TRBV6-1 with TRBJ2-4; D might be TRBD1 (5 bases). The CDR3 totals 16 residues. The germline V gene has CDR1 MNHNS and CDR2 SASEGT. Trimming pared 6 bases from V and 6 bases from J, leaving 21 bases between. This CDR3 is CASSGDRANVRNIQYF. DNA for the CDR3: TGTGCCAGCAGCGGCGACAGAGCCAACGTTAGAAACATTCAGTACTTC.

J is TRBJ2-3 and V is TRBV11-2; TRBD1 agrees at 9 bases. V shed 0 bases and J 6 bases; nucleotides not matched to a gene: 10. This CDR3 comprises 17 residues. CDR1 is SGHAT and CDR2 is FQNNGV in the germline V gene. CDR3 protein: CASSLDLRTGAFDTQYF. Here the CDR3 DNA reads TGTGCCAGCAGCTTAGACTTGAGGACAGGGGCGTTTGATACGCAGTATTTT.

CDR3 amino acids: CAISESMGTSGGVNNEQFF. The DNA for the CDR3 is TGTGCCATCAGTGAGTCGATGGGGACTAGCGGGGGAGTTAACAATGAGCAGTTCTTC. The genes are TRBV10-3 and TRBJ2-1, with 14 bases aligning to TRBD2. From germline, CDR1 is ENHRY and CDR2 SYGVKD. The CDR3 has 19 residues. The V and J ends lost 0 bases and 5 bases, in that order; junction bases with no gene match: 9.

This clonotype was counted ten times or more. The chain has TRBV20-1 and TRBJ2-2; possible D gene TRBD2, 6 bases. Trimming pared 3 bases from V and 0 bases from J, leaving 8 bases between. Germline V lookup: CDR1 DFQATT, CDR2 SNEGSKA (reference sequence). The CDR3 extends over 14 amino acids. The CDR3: CSASSGANTGELFF. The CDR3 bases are TGCAGTGCTAGTTCGGGAGCGAACACCGGGGAGCTGTTTTTT.

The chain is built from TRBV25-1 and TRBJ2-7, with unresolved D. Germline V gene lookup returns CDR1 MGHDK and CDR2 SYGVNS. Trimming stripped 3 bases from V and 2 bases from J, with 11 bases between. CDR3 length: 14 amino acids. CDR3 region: CASSDARPAYEQYF. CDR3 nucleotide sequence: TGTGCCAGCAGTGATGCGCGGCCGGCCTACGAGCAGTACTTC.

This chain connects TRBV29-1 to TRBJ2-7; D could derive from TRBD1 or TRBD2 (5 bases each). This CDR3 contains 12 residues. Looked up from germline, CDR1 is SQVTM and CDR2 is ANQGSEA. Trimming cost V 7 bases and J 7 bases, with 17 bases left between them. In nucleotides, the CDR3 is TGCAGCGGGGGCCACGCCACGGGAGAGCAGTACTTC. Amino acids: CSGGHATGEQYF.

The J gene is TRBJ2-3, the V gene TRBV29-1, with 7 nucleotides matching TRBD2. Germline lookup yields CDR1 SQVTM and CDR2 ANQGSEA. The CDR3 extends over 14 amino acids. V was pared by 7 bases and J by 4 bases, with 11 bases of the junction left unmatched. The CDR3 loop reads CSAPGGGSADTQYF. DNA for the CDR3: TGCAGCGCTCCCGGTGGCGGGAGCGCAGATACGCAGTATTTT.

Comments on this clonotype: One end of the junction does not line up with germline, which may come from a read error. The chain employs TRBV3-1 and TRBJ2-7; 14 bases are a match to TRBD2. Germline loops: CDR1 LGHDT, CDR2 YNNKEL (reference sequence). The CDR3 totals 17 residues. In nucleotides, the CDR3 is TGTGCCAGCAGCCATCACGGGACTAGCGGGAGCTCCAACGAGCAGTACTTC. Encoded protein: CASSHHGTSGSSNEQYF.

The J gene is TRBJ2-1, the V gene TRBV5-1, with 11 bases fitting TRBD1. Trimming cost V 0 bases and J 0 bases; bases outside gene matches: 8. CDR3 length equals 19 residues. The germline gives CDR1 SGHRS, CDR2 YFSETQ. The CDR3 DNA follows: TGCGCCAGCAGCTTGGAAAGGACAGGGGGCCCAAGCTCCTACAATGAGCAGTTCTTC. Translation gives CASSLERTGGPSSYNEQFF.

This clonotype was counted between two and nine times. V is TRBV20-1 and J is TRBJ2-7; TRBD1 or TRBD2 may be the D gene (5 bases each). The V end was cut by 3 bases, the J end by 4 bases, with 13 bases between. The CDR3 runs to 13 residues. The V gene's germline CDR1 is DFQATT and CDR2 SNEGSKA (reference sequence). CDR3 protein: CSASRNWGYEQYF. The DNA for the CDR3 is TGCAGTGCTAGCCGAAACTGGGGGTACGAGCAGTACTTC.

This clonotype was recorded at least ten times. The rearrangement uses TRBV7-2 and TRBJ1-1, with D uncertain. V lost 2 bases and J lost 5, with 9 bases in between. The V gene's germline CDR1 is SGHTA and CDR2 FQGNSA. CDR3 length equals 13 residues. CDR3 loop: CASSLNRVTEAFF. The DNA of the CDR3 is TGTGCCAGCAGCTTAAATAGGGTAACTGAAGCTTTCTTT.

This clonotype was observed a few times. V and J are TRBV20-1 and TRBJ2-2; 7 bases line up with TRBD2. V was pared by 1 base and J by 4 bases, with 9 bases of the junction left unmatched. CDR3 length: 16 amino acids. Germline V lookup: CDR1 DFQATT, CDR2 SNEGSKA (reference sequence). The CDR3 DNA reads TGCAGTGCTAGAGTACTCCAGCGGGGAATCACCGGGGAGCTGTTTTTT. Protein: CSARVLQRGITGELFF.

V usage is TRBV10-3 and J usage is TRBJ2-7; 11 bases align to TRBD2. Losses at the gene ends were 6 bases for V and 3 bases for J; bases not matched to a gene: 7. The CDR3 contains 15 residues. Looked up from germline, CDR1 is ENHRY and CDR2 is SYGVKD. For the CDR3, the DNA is TGTGCCATCAGGGGCCTAGCGGGAGGAAACTACGAGCAGTACTTC. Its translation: CAIRGLAGGNYEQYF.

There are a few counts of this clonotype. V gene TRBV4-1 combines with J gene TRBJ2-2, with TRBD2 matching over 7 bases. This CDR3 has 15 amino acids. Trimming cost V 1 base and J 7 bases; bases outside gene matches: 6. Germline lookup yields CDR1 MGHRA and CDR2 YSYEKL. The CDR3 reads CASSQGGSGDGELFF. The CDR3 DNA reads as TGCGCCAGCAGCCAAGGAGGCAGCGGGGACGGGGAGCTGTTTTTT.